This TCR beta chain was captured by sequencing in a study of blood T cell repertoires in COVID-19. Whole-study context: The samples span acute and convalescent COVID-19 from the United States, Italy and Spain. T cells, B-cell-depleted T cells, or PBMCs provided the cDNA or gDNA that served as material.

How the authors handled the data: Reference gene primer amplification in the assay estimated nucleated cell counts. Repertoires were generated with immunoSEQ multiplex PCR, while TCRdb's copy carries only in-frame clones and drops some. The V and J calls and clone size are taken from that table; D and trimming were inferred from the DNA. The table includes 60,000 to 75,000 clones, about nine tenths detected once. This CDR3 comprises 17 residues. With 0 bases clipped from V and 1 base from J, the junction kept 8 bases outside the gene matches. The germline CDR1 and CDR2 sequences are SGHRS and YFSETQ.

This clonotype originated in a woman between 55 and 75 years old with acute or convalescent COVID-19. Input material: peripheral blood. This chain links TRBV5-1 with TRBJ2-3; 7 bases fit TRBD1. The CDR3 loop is CASSLARGSSRTDTQYF. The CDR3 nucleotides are TGCGCCAGCAGCTTGGCCAGGGGGTCCTCTCGCACAGATACGCAGTATTTT.